The source of this T cell receptor delta chain is a study of delta chains in infants with herpesvirus infections. On this clone: A read error is likely here: a far larger clone is one base away.

In germline, CDR1 is GEAIGNYY, CDR2 EKD. This CDR3 comprises 13 residues. Gamma-chain- and delta-chain-specific primers converted PBMC RNA into TCR cDNA. TCRdb re-called clones from the RT-PCR reads using CATT. The sample carries about 3,300 delta-chain clones, approximately 32% recorded once. The receptor was derived from a human donor who was a Ugandan infant, either HIV-exposed or HIV-unexposed (not recorded which). The source material was peripheral blood, sampled at time point 3 of longitudinal follow-up. The rearrangement joins TRDV2 to TRDJ2; 9 bases are a match to TRDD3. Here the CDR3 DNA reads TGTGCCTGTGACACCTGGGGGATAGCACGACTCTTCTTT. Its protein product is CACDTWGIARLFF.